The 26 T cell receptor beta chains below come from one sample, sequenced in a study of CD8+CD57+ T cells in acquired aplastic anemia. Patients who underwent sequencing had shown CD8+CD57+ cell expansion by flow cytometry. Genomic DNA templated the TCR beta VDJ and CDR3 profiling. One entry per CDR3 protein results from TCRdb running MiXCR on the reads. The sample carries over 150,000 distinct CDR3 sequences, 71% recorded once. The specimen sequenced was sorted CD4+, CD8+, or CD8+CD57+ T cells (not recorded which) from PBMCs. The origin of the receptors is a human donor with aplastic anemia.

A word on this clonotype: A read error may explain this, as a much larger clone is one base away. The CDR3 sequence: CASSLNNEQYF. For the CDR3, the DNA is TGTGCCAGCAGCCTGAACAATGAGCAGTACTTC. The gene calls are TRBV9 and TRBJ2-5, with no clear D. The V gene's germline CDR1 is SGDLS and CDR2 YYNGEE. CDR3 size: 11 residues. V was shortened by 4 bases and J by 11 bases, with 12 bases between the two germline ends.

Of note for this clonotype: Since a much larger clone is just one base distant, this may be a read error. The chain links TRBV12-3 or TRBV12-4 to TRBJ1-5; D remains ambiguous. The CDR3 spans 14 residues. V was shortened by 6 bases and J by 2 bases, with 11 bases between the two germline ends. DNA for the CDR3: TGTGCCAGCAGCCCTTGGCATTGCAATCAGCCCCAGCATTTT. Translating gives CASSPWHCNQPQHF.

This clonotype appeared once. The chain links TRBV7-3 to TRBJ2-3; the match to TRBD2 covers 8 bases. The CDR3 covers 15 residues. The J segment lost 2 bases and the V segment lost 1 base, leaving 2 bases of the junction unmatched. Germline CDR1 SGHTA, CDR2 FQGTGA. Written as DNA, the CDR3 is TGTGCCAGCAGCTTAAGGCGGGAGGACACAGATACGCAGTATTTT. This gives the protein CASSLRREDTDTQYF.

This rearrangement joins TRBV7-3 to TRBJ2-5; 7 nucleotides agree with TRBD2. The CDR3 extends over 16 amino acids. CDR1 SGHTA and CDR2 FQGTGA come from the germline V gene. The V and J ends lost 5 bases and 1 base, in that order; junction bases with no gene match: 10. CDR3 amino acids: CASSGTNTGGQETQYF. In nucleotides, the CDR3 is TGTGCCAGCAGCGGGACTAACACCGGGGGCCAAGAGACCCAGTACTTC.

The chain carries TRBV29-1 and TRBJ1-5, with 7 positions matching TRBD1. Trimming removed 4 bases from V and 7 bases from J; junction bases left unmatched: 7. This CDR3 spans 13 amino acids. Germline CDR1 and CDR2: SQVTM and ANQGSEA. CDR3 nucleotide sequence: TGCAGCGTTGTGGAGGGGGCCGGGCAGCCCCAGCATTTT. Amino acids: CSVVEGAGQPQHF.

This chain joins TRBV10-3 and TRBJ1-1; the D is unclear. Trimming left V 7 bases short and J 7 bases short, with 16 bases between. The CDR3 spans 13 residues. CDR1 and CDR2 from the germline V gene are ENHRY and SYGVKD. The CDR3 is CAIKKTGLGEAFF. CDR3 DNA: TGTGCCATCAAAAAAACGGGGTTGGGTGAAGCTTTCTTT.

As regards this clonotype: Since a much larger clone is just one base distant, this may be a read error. The chain recombines TRBV27 with TRBJ2-7; D unclear. With 2 bases removed from V and 4 bases from J, the gap between germline ends came to 3 bases. Germline-derived CDR1 and CDR2 are MNHEY and SMNVEV (reference sequence). CDR3 size: 11 residues. CDR3 bases: TGTGCCAGCAGTTTAGGGTACGAGCAGTACGTC. This translates into CASSLGYEQYV.

The chain links TRBV5-1 to TRBJ2-2, with 14 bases aligning to TRBD2. The V segment lost 4 bases and the J segment 3 bases; nucleotides outside the gene matches: 8. Germline loops: CDR1 SGHRS, CDR2 YFSETQ. This CDR3 is built from 18 residues. The CDR3 region has the DNA TGCGCCAGCAGCCCGACTAGCGGGGGGGCGCGGGACACCGGGGAGCTGTTTTTT. Translating gives CASSPTSGGARDTGELFF.

This chain joins TRBV2 and TRBJ2-4; tentatively, D is TRBD2 (5 bases). Germline V CDR1 and CDR2: SNHLY, FYNNEI. V dropped 8 bases and J dropped 6 bases, with 17 bases sitting between them. The CDR3 sequence is 14 residues long. CDR3 nucleotide sequence: TGTGCCAGCCTAGTGGGTAGCGAGGGAAACATTCAGTACTTC. Translation gives CASLVGSEGNIQYF.

The chain links TRBV15 to TRBJ1-5; weak D call: TRBD1 (6 bases). V gave up 0 bases and J gave up 9 bases, with 15 bases separating them. Germline CDR1 reads LNHNV; CDR2 reads YYDKDF (reference sequence). The CDR3 has 15 amino acids. CDR3 sequence reads: CATSRERGGIWPQHF. CDR3 DNA sequence: TGTGCCACCAGCAGAGAAAGAGGGGGGATTTGGCCCCAGCATTTT.

This clonotype was seen just once. The J gene is TRBJ2-2, the V gene TRBV7-2; 9 bases fit TRBD2. Trimming cost V 1 base and J 6 bases; bases outside gene matches: 3. The CDR3 length is 15 residues. Germline lookup yields CDR1 SGHTA and CDR2 FQGNSA. The CDR3 spells CASSLVAGGPGELFF. CDR3 bases: TGTGCCAGCAGCTTAGTGGCGGGGGGGCCCGGGGAGCTGTTTTTT. Complete variable domain (other parts from reference TRBV7-2 and TRBJ2-2): GAGVSQSPSNKVTEKGKDVELRCDPISGHTALYWYRQSLGQGLEFLIYFQGNSAPDKSGLPSDRFSAERTGGSVSTLTIQRTQQEDSAVYLCASSLVAGGPGELFFGEGSRLTVL.

The V call is TRBV20-1, the J call TRBJ2-5; a possible D gene is TRBD1 (6 bases). The V end was cut by 2 bases, the J end by 5 bases, with 12 bases between. Germline CDR1 DFQATT, CDR2 SNEGSKA (reference sequence). The CDR3 runs 13 residues. The CDR3 spells CSARQHRVETQYF. The CDR3 DNA follows: TGCAGTGCTAGACAGCACAGGGTGGAGACCCAGTACTTC.

The gene calls are TRBV6-4 and TRBJ1-5, with D perhaps TRBD1 (6 bases). The CDR3 sequence is 14 residues long. Germline V gene data show CDR1 as MRHNA and CDR2 as SNTAGT. V lost 6 bases and J lost 2, with 11 bases in between. DNA for the CDR3: TGTGCCAGCAGCCCCCGACAGGGCAATCAGCCCCAGCATTTT. Encoded protein: CASSPRQGNQPQHF.

The chain links TRBV9 to TRBJ2-5; the match to TRBD1 covers 10 bases. This CDR3 spans 15 amino acids. J gave up 10 bases and V 3 bases, and 12 bases lay outside the gene matches. Per the germline V gene, CDR1 is SGDLS and CDR2 is YYNGEE. This chain's CDR3 is CASSEGGDRGSDQYF. CDR3 nucleotides: TGTGCCAGCAGCGAGGGGGGGGACAGGGGCAGTGACCAGTACTTC.

The chain has TRBV9 and TRBJ1-5; D gene uncertain. Per germline, CDR1 SGDLS and CDR2 YYNGEE. This CDR3 contains 14 residues. V was pared by 0 bases and J by 2 bases, with 6 bases between. The CDR3 spells CASSVGDGNQPQHF. The CDR3 DNA is TGTGCCAGCAGCGTAGGGGATGGCAATCAGCCCCAGCATTTT.

This rearrangement joins TRBV9 to TRBJ1-1; D remains ambiguous. This CDR3 is 13 amino acids long. CDR1 and CDR2 (germline): SGDLS, YYNGEE. V was cut by 0 bases and J by 4 bases, with 7 bases left in between. The CDR3 nucleotides are TGTGCCAGCAGCGTAGGGTGGGGCACTGAAGCTTTCTTT. Translating gives CASSVGWGTEAFF.

This rearrangement joins TRBV5-1 to TRBJ2-6; D might be TRBD1 or TRBD2, each matching 5 bases. The germline V gene has CDR1 SGHRS and CDR2 YFSETQ. This CDR3 has 18 residues. V was shortened by 0 bases and J by 0 bases, with 13 bases between the two germline ends. CDR3 nucleotide sequence: TGCGCCAGCAGCTTGGTATTGGGGACCGACTCTGGGGCCAACGTCCTGACTTTC. As protein: CASSLVLGTDSGANVLTF.

The chain recombines TRBV2 with TRBJ2-1, with 9 positions matching TRBD1. Germline CDR1 SNHLY, CDR2 FYNNEI. This CDR3 contains 16 residues. The junction had 12 bases not matched to a gene; V was cut back by 6 bases and J by 6 bases. CDR3 residues: CASSPTDRGSGNEQFF. CDR3 coding DNA: TGTGCCAGCAGCCCGACGGACAGGGGATCTGGCAATGAGCAGTTCTTC. The whole variable domain, filled in from reference TRBV2 and TRBJ2-1, reads EPEVTQTPSHQVTQMGQEVILRCVPISNHLYFYWYRQILGQKVEFLVSFYNNEISEKSEIFDDQFSVERPDGSNFTLKIRSTKLEDSAMYFCASSPTDRGSGNEQFFGPGTRLTVL.

The chain joins TRBV2 to TRBJ2-1, with D possibly matching TRBD1 (5 bases). The CDR3 is 15 amino acids. Germline V lookup: CDR1 SNHLY, CDR2 FYNNEI. V was cut by 6 bases and J by 2 bases, with 14 bases left in between. The CDR3 loop is CASRRIARAYNEQFF. The CDR3 nucleotides read TGTGCCAGCAGGCGTATCGCCAGGGCCTACAATGAGCAGTTCTTC.

The CDR3 region has the DNA TGTGCCAGCAGTGCTAGAGATCCGCAGGGGGAGATGAAGGAGCAGTTCTTC. Protein sequence: CASSARDPQGEMKEQFF. This chain connects TRBV25-1 to TRBJ2-1, with 7 bases identical to TRBD1. The CDR3 is made up of 17 amino acids. V gave up 4 bases and J gave up 10 bases; unmatched junction bases: 19. The germline CDR1 and CDR2 sequences are MGHDK and SYGVNS.

The rearrangement joins TRBV20-1 to TRBJ1-2; TRBD1 matches 7 bases. The germline gives CDR1 DFQATT, CDR2 SNEGSKA (reference sequence). The V gene end was trimmed by 6 bases and the J gene end by 2 bases; junction bases not matched to a gene: 12. The CDR3 extends over 15 amino acids. The CDR3 DNA follows: TGCAGTGCCCCGCCTCGAACGGGACAGAACTATGGCTACACCTTC. This codes for CSAPPRTGQNYGYTF.

The chain recombines TRBV10-3 with TRBJ1-4; tentative D call: TRBD1 (6 bases). Trimming took off 11 bases at V and 7 bases at J, with 14 bases between the two ends. The CDR3 contains 12 residues. Germline CDR1 ENHRY, CDR2 SYGVKD. The CDR3 is CASSGDGEKLFF. The CDR3 DNA sequence: TGTGCCTCCTCAGGGGATGGTGAAAAACTGTTTTTT.

A remark on this clonotype: The germline gene is not matched at one end of the junction; a read error may be the cause. The chain couples TRBV10-3 to TRBJ2-1; TRBD2 is a possible D gene (6 bases). Germline-derived CDR1 and CDR2 are ENHRY and SYGVKD. The CDR3 is 15 residues long. The CDR3 reads CASSSPGLIYNEQFF. For the CDR3, the DNA is TGTGCCAGCAGTTCGCCGGGACTTATTTACAATGAGCAGTTCTTC.

This clonotype was counted a few times. The rearrangement uses TRBV5-8 and TRBJ1-2, with unresolved D. This CDR3 has 16 amino acids. The V gene lost 2 bases and the J gene lost 4 bases, with 18 bases spanning the gap. Germline loops: CDR1 SGHTS, CDR2 YDEGEE. The CDR3 DNA follows: TGTGCCAGCAGCTTTGGTCGCGAAAGTTCTTTCTATGGCTACACCTTC. Translated: CASSFGRESSFYGYTF.

This clonotype was seen a few times. The rearrangement links TRBV19 to TRBJ2-1; maybe TRBD1 (6 bases). With 4 bases removed from V and 7 bases from J, the gap between germline ends came to 8 bases. Germline V gene data show CDR1 as LNHDA and CDR2 as SQIVND (reference sequence). CDR3 length: 12 residues. The CDR3 nucleotides read TGTGCCAGTAGTACCACAGGGAATGAGCAGTTCTTC. This encodes CASSTTGNEQFF.

V and J are TRBV7-6 and TRBJ1-1; no clear D. The length of the CDR3 is 13 residues. V shed 2 bases and J shed 1 base, with 5 bases lying between them. Germline-derived CDR1 and CDR2 are SGHVS and FNYEAQ. In DNA form, the CDR3 reads TGTGCCAGCAGCTTAAGGAGGAACACTGAAGCTTTCTTT. Residues: CASSLRRNTEAFF.